One and the same sample provided the 14 T cell receptor beta chains below, sequenced in a study of CD8+ T cells in alopecia areata. RNA, once extracted, was reverse transcribed into cDNA for use as the sequencing template. Sequencing was performed with immunoSEQ multiplex PCR; in TCRdb, only in-frame clones are kept and a portion is missing. This table holds 110,000 or so clones, less than 70% found once. Treatment indicated: oral pan-JAK inhibitor, 5-10 mg twice daily. Sequences were derived from CD4+ T cells sorted from blood, sampled at week 24, from a patient treated with tofacitinib. These receptors were obtained from a human donor with alopecia areata.

This chain uses TRBV11-2 with TRBJ2-2; D unclear. The CDR3 has 12 residues. V was clipped by 1 base and J by 5 bases, with 2 bases between them. CDR1 is SGHAT and CDR2 is FQNNGV in the germline V gene. CDR3 in amino acids: CASSLGTGELFF. The CDR3 DNA reads TGTGCCAGCAGCTTAGGGACCGGGGAGCTGTTTTTT.

Turning to this clone: A junction end diverges from the germline sequence, so it may reflect a read error. This chain links TRBV7-7 with TRBJ2-1, with D perhaps TRBD1 (6 bases). Germline V lookup: CDR1 SSHAT, CDR2 FNYEAQ (reference sequence). CDR3 length equals 14 residues. Here the CDR3 DNA reads TGTGCTAGCAGCTTAGAAGGGGGAATCAATGAGCAGTTCTTC. Protein: CASSLEGGINEQFF.

This clone was seen just once. The chain recombines TRBV4-3 with TRBJ1-1; perhaps TRBD1 as D (5 bases). The germline gives CDR1 LGHNA, CDR2 YSLEER. This CDR3 contains 15 residues. V was shortened by 4 bases and J by 3 bases, with 15 bases between the two germline ends. Written as DNA, the CDR3 is TGCGCCAGCAGCCCTCGGGGTGGGGACCACACTGAAGCTTTCTTT. As protein: CASSPRGGDHTEAFF.

Only a few counts were recorded for this clone. The chain couples TRBV2 to TRBJ2-5; D possibly corresponds to TRBD1 (6 bases). This CDR3 contains 12 residues. Trimming pared 8 bases from V and 1 base from J, leaving 8 bases between. Looked up from germline, CDR1 is SNHLY and CDR2 is FYNNEI. The CDR3 reads CASGQIQETQYF. The CDR3 DNA reads as TGTGCCAGCGGACAGATCCAAGAGACCCAGTACTTC.

The gene calls are TRBV29-1 and TRBJ2-1, with 8 positions matching TRBD1. CDR1 and CDR2 (germline): SQVTM, ANQGSEA. The V gene end was trimmed by 3 bases and the J gene end by 2 bases; junction bases not matched to a gene: 3. This CDR3 contains 14 residues. The CDR3 spells CSVDLTGAYNEQFF. Written as DNA, the CDR3 is TGCAGCGTTGATTTGACAGGGGCCTACAATGAGCAGTTCTTC.

This clone has just a few counts. This sequence joins TRBV6-5 and TRBJ2-3; D not resolved. Germline lookup yields CDR1 MNHEY and CDR2 SVGAGI. V lost 3 bases and J 2 bases, leaving 3 bases between the germline ends. The CDR3 spans 12 residues. The chain's CDR3 is CASSYDTDTQYF. In DNA, the CDR3 is TGTGCCAGCAGTTATGACACAGATACGCAGTATTTT.

The table lists this clone with a few counts. This chain's CDR3 is CASSSHHLAGVPQFF. In DNA, the CDR3 is TGTGCCAGCAGTTCCCACCACCTAGCGGGGGTTCCTCAGTTCTTC. The gene calls are TRBV6-5 and TRBJ2-1, with 10 bases fitting TRBD2. Losses at the gene ends were 4 bases for V and 13 bases for J; bases not matched to a gene: 13. CDR3 length equals 15 residues. Germline lookup yields CDR1 MNHEY and CDR2 SVGAGI.

This chain's CDR3 is CASSLNTDTQYF. CDR3 bases: TGTGCCAGCAGCCTCAACACAGATACGCAGTATTTT. The chain employs TRBV14 and TRBJ2-3, with D unclear. Trimming removed 4 bases at V and 2 bases at J, with 4 bases between. CDR3 length: 12 amino acids. Germline CDR1 SGHDN, CDR2 FVKESK. The complete variable domain, with remaining parts taken from reference TRBV14 and TRBJ2-3, reads EAGVTQFPSHSVIEKGQTVTLRCDPISGHDNLYWYRRVMGKEIKFLLHFVKESKQDESGMPNNRFLAERTGGTYSTLKVQPAELEDSGVYFCASSLNTDTQYFGPGTRLTVL.

This clone was observed a few times. This chain uses TRBV29-1 with TRBJ1-2; 9 nucleotides align to TRBD1. The V gene's germline CDR1 is SQVTM and CDR2 ANQGSEA. This CDR3 comprises 11 residues. V was pared by 7 bases and J by 5 bases, with 2 bases of the junction left unmatched. The CDR3 nucleotides read TGCAGCGCAGGGACAGGGTATGGCTACACCTTC. Its translation: CSAGTGYGYTF.

The table lists this clone with a few counts. The gene calls are TRBV29-1 and TRBJ1-5; 7 nucleotides agree with TRBD1. This CDR3 has 12 residues. Germline V gene sequence: CDR1 SQVTM, CDR2 ANQGSEA. V gave up 4 bases and J gave up 7 bases; unmatched junction bases: 4. The DNA for the CDR3 is TGCAGCGTTGGACAGGGCGGCCAGCCCCAGCATTTT. Translation gives CSVGQGGQPQHF.

The J gene is TRBJ2-7, the V gene TRBV29-1; weak D call: TRBD2 (5 bases). Trimming removed 4 bases at V and 7 bases at J, with 14 bases between. The CDR3 has 12 residues. CDR1 and CDR2 from the germline V gene are SQVTM and ANQGSEA. Here the CDR3 DNA reads TGCAGCGTTGTAAAAGGGTCGGGAGAGCAGTACTTC. It encodes CSVVKGSGEQYF.

A few counts support this clone. The V and J genes are TRBV30 and TRBJ2-7, with TRBD2 matching over 12 bases. The CDR3 is 16 residues long. Unmatched junction bases numbered 7, after V lost 2 bases and J lost 2 bases. The V gene's germline CDR1 is GTSNPN and CDR2 SVGIG (reference sequence). The CDR3 protein is CAWSPLTSGGPYEQYF. For the CDR3, the DNA is TGTGCCTGGAGTCCCCTGACTAGCGGGGGTCCCTACGAGCAGTACTTC. The variable domain in full, completed from reference TRBV30 and TRBJ2-7, reads SQTIHQWPATLVQPVGSPLSLECTVEGTSNPNLYWYRQAAGRGLQLLFYSVGIGQISSEVPQNLSASRPQDRQFILSSKKLLLSDSGFYLCAWSPLTSGGPYEQYFGPGTRLTVT.

The chain has TRBV11-3 and TRBJ2-2; 7 bases fit TRBD1. This CDR3 is 15 amino acids long. The V segment lost 5 bases and the J segment 1 base; nucleotides outside the gene matches: 4. Germline V lookup: CDR1 SGHNT, CDR2 YENEEA. For the CDR3, the DNA is TGTGCCAGCAGCCCGCGGACAGGGAACACCGGGGAGCTGTTTTTT. Translated: CASSPRTGNTGELFF.

The table lists this clone with a few counts. The genes are TRBV19 and TRBJ2-2, with D possibly matching TRBD2 (5 bases). CDR1 is LNHDA, CDR2 SQIVND, per germline (reference sequence). V was clipped by 6 bases and J by 8 bases, with 16 bases between them. CDR3 length: 14 amino acids. DNA for the CDR3: TGTGCCAGTAGGGAGTATCGAGGGCAAGGGGAGCTGTTTTTT. Translation gives CASREYRGQGELFF.